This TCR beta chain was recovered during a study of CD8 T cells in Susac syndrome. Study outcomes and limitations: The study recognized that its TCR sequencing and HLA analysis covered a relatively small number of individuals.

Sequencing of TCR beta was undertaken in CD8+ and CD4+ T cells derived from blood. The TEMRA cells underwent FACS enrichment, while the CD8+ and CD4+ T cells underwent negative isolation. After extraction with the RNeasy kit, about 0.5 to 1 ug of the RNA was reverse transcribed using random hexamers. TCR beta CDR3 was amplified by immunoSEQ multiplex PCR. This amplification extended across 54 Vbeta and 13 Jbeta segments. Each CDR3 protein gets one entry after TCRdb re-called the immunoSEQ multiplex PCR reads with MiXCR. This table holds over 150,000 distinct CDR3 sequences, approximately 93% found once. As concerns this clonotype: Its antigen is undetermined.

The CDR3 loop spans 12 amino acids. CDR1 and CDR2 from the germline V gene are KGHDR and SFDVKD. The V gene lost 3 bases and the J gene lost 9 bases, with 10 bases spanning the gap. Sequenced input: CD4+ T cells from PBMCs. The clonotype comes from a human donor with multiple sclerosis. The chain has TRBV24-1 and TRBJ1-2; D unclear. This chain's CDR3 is CATSDLDWSYTF. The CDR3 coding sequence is TGTGCCACCAGTGATCTGGACTGGAGCTACACCTTC.